Listed here are 25 T cell receptor beta chains from one sample, sequenced in a study of response to subunit inactivated influenza vaccine. TCRdb re-derived calls from the RT-PCR reads in MiXCR, one entry per CDR3 protein. The sample lists roughly 620,000 distinct CDR3 sequences, about 11% occurring once. The sample was also linked to a second study, of T cells expressing NK-cell markers. As that study records: UMIs accompanied the 5'RACE template switching by which TCR beta cDNA was made.

Sequences were derived from PBMCs from blood, sampled on the day of vaccination. Receptor source: a man between 50 and 59 years old who received an inactivated influenza vaccine.

The chain carries TRBV6-2 or TRBV6-3 and TRBJ2-3, with TRBD1 matching 8 bases. Per the germline V gene, CDR1 is MNHEY and CDR2 is SVGEGT. This CDR3 region has 19 residues. V shed 2 bases, J shed 2 bases, and the junction held 15 bases outside the gene matches. CDR3 amino acids: CASSYPGQAMSSNTDTQYF. CDR3 in DNA: TGTGCCAGCAGTTACCCGGGACAGGCAATGTCATCGAACACAGATACGCAGTATTTT.

This clonotype was seen only a few times. V usage is TRBV7-9 and J usage is TRBJ2-5; TRBD1 agrees at 9 bases. The CDR3 length is 16 residues. V lost 5 bases, J lost 4 bases, and 11 bases stayed unmatched. Germline V gene data show CDR1 as SEHNR and CDR2 as FQNEAQ (reference sequence). The CDR3 reads CASSAGQGSFAETQYF. As DNA, the CDR3 is TGTGCCAGCAGCGCCGGACAGGGGAGTTTTGCAGAGACCCAGTACTTC.

V gene TRBV18 combines with J gene TRBJ2-5; no definite D call. The V end lost 2 bases, the J end lost 2 bases, and 12 bases lay between the germline ends. This CDR3 comprises 15 residues. Germline V lookup: CDR1 KGHSH, CDR2 LQKENI. CDR3 protein: CASSPTPSRQETQYF. The CDR3 coding sequence is TGTGCCAGCTCACCAACTCCGTCTCGGCAAGAGACCCAGTACTTC. Using reference TRBV18 and TRBJ2-5 for the parts outside the CDR3, the full variable domain is NAGVMQNPRHLVRRRGQEARLRCSPMKGHSHVYWYRQLPEEGLKFMVYLQKENIIDESGMPKERFSAEFPKEGPSILRIQQVVRGDSAAYFCASSPTPSRQETQYFGPGTRLLVL.

The genes are TRBV5-6 and TRBJ1-5; D remains unclear. The CDR3 totals 14 residues. V lost 1 base and J lost 7, with 12 bases in between. Germline CDR1 reads SGHDT; CDR2 reads YYEEEE. CDR3 in amino acids: CASSLRQAGQPQHF. CDR3 DNA sequence: TGTGCCAGCAGCTTGAGGCAGGCGGGCCAGCCCCAGCATTTT.

This clonotype has a handful of counts. The V gene is TRBV3-1, the J gene TRBJ1-5; no clear D. V shed 0 bases and J shed 6 bases, with 9 bases lying between them. Germline values: CDR1 LGHDT, CDR2 YNNKEL (reference sequence). CDR3 length: 14 amino acids. CDR3 amino acids: CASSQDTNRQPQHF. CDR3 coding DNA: TGTGCCAGCAGCCAAGACACGAACCGTCAGCCCCAGCATTTT. Combining the CDR3 with reference TRBV3-1 and TRBJ1-5 gives the whole variable domain DTAVSQTPKYLVTQMGNDKSIKCEQNLGHDTMYWYKQDSKKFLKIMFSYNNKELIINETVPNRFSPKSPDKAHLNLHINSLELGDSAVYFCASSQDTNRQPQHFGDGTRLSIL.

To note about this clonotype: A much larger clonotype is one base distant, so this may be a read error. The chain is built from TRBV5-6 and TRBJ2-7, with TRBD1 matching over 7 bases. V was pared by 3 bases and J by 6 bases, with 9 bases of the junction left unmatched. CDR1 is SGHDT, CDR2 YYEEEE, per germline. There are 14 residues in the CDR3. The CDR3 nucleotides read TGTGCCAGCAGCTCGGTTAACAGGGGATTCGAGCAGTACTTC. Its translation: CASSSVNRGFEQYF.

There are a few counts of this clonotype. CDR3 DNA: TGTGCCAGCACCCTGACCCTTACCGGGGAGCTGTTTTTT. It is translated as CASTLTLTGELFF. The chain carries TRBV7-9 and TRBJ2-2; unclear D gene. Trimming took off 7 bases at V and 5 bases at J, with 11 bases between the two ends. CDR1 and CDR2 (germline): SEHNR, FQNEAQ (reference sequence). The CDR3 extends over 13 amino acids.

This clonotype was seen repeatedly, ten times or more. This sequence joins TRBV20-1 and TRBJ2-2; TRBD2 aligns across 9 bases. CDR3 length equals 20 residues. Germline CDR1 DFQATT, CDR2 SNEGSKA (reference sequence). Trimming took 0 bases from V and 0 from J; bases not matched to a gene: 14. The CDR3 protein is CSAREPDSGGTRSNTGELFF. DNA for the CDR3: TGCAGTGCTAGAGAGCCTGACAGCGGGGGGACGAGATCGAACACCGGGGAGCTGTTTTTT.

Only a few counts were recorded for this clonotype. The chain is built from TRBV6-2 or TRBV6-3 and TRBJ2-7; D uncertain. Trimming shortened V by 8 bases and J by 7 bases, and 12 bases separated the two germline ends. The CDR3 length is 11 residues. Germline CDR1 MNHEY, CDR2 SVGEGT. The CDR3 coding sequence is TGTGCCAGCCGCCACGCCGAGGAGCAGTACTTC. It codes for CASRHAEEQYF.

The chain combines TRBV5-5 with TRBJ2-7, with 12 bases matching TRBD2. The CDR3 contains 17 residues. Germline assignment: CDR1 SGHKS and CDR2 YYEKEE (reference sequence). Losses at the gene ends were 3 bases for V and 5 bases for J; bases not matched to a gene: 12. CDR3 region: CASSWTSGATKQDEQYF. The CDR3 coding sequence is TGTGCCAGCAGCTGGACTAGCGGGGCGACGAAGCAGGACGAGCAGTACTTC.

This sequence joins TRBV11-2 and TRBJ2-1; D remains unclear. Germline V gene data show CDR1 as SGHAT and CDR2 as FQNNGV. The V gene lost 5 bases and the J gene lost 3 bases, with 23 bases spanning the gap. CDR3 length equals 18 residues. The CDR3 nucleotides are TGTGCCAGCAGCCCCCTATACCACGGGCCCGAGGTCTACAATGAGCAGTTCTTC. Translating it yields CASSPLYHGPEVYNEQFF.

In this sample, this clonotype turned up many times. The V call is TRBV2, the J call TRBJ2-1; tentatively, D is TRBD1 (6 bases). The CDR3 consists of 17 residues. Germline assignment: CDR1 SNHLY and CDR2 FYNNEI. V was pared by 7 bases and J by 4 bases, with 23 bases between. As DNA, the CDR3 is TGTGCCAGCACATTCGTCCCGGGCAGGGGCCCTTACAATGAGCAGTTCTTC. The encoded protein is CASTFVPGRGPYNEQFF.

V is TRBV20-1 and J is TRBJ2-3; 9 bases agree with TRBD1. CDR1 is DFQATT and CDR2 is SNEGSKA in the germline V gene (reference sequence). This CDR3 contains 17 residues. V shed 3 bases and J 0 bases; nucleotides not matched to a gene: 10. CDR3 bases: TGCAGTGCTAGTGCCCCGCCGGGACAGGGTAGCACAGATACGCAGTATTTT. Translating it yields CSASAPPGQGSTDTQYF.

The chain couples TRBV12-3 or TRBV12-4 to TRBJ2-5, with D possibly matching TRBD1 (5 bases). Trimming stripped 3 bases from V and 5 bases from J, with 10 bases between. The CDR3 totals 13 residues. The CDR3 reads CASSFRTSETQYF. The CDR3 DNA sequence: TGTGCCAGCAGTTTTCGGACAAGTGAGACCCAGTACTTC.

The chain recombines TRBV29-1 with TRBJ2-5; TRBD2 agrees at 11 bases. Germline CDR1 is SQVTM and CDR2 is ANQGSEA. This CDR3 region has 17 residues. The ends lost 6 bases at V and 5 bases at J; junction bases unmatched: 17. Written as DNA, the CDR3 is TGCAGCGTGGCGAGGACTAGCGGGTTACTATCGCGGGAGACCCAGTACTTC. Protein sequence: CSVARTSGLLSRETQYF.

There are a few counts of this clonotype. CDR3 in amino acids: CASSSHPGQGYNEQFF. The CDR3 DNA follows: TGTGCCAGCAGTTCACACCCGGGACAGGGGTACAATGAGCAGTTCTTC. The gene calls are TRBV28 and TRBJ2-1, with 10 nucleotides matching TRBD1. Germline CDR1 reads MDHEN; CDR2 reads SYDVKM. V shed 4 bases, J shed 4 bases, and the junction held 7 bases outside the gene matches. The CDR3 covers 16 residues.

This clonotype showed up many times. The CDR3: CSVGTGSNSPLHF. CDR3 DNA sequence: TGCAGCGTTGGTACAGGGTCGAATTCACCCCTCCACTTT. V and J are TRBV29-1 and TRBJ1-6, with D perhaps matching TRBD1 (6 bases). Trimming stripped 4 bases from V and 7 bases from J, with 11 bases between. CDR1 is SQVTM, CDR2 ANQGSEA, per germline. CDR3 length: 13 amino acids.

The sample holds many counts of this clonotype. The rearrangement uses TRBV3-1 and TRBJ1-3; D gene uncertain. Trimming shortened V by 1 base and J by 5 bases, and 6 bases separated the two germline ends. The CDR3 totals 13 residues. In germline, CDR1 is LGHDT, CDR2 YNNKEL (reference sequence). In DNA, the CDR3 is TGTGCCAGCAGCCAAGGAAAACGAAACACCATATATTTT. The encoded protein is CASSQGKRNTIYF.

Ten or more counts support this clonotype. The gene calls are TRBV3-1 and TRBJ1-5, with D perhaps TRBD1 (5 bases). Trimming cost V 2 bases and J 6 bases, with 11 bases left between them. The CDR3 sequence is 14 residues long. Germline V gene sequence: CDR1 LGHDT, CDR2 YNNKEL (reference sequence). The CDR3 reads CASSQRDSSQPQHF. Written as DNA, the CDR3 is TGTGCCAGCAGCCAACGAGACAGCTCTCAGCCCCAGCATTTT.

The rearrangement joins TRBV4-3 to TRBJ2-3, with 10 bases identical to TRBD2. V dropped 0 bases and J dropped 4; count of bases not matched to a gene: 4. There are 16 residues in the CDR3. The germline V gene has CDR1 LGHNA and CDR2 YSLEER. The CDR3 sequence is CASSQELSGGADTQYF. The CDR3 region has the DNA TGCGCCAGCAGCCAAGAATTGAGCGGGGGGGCAGATACGCAGTATTTT.

This clonotype has only a few counts. CDR3 coding DNA: TGTGCCAGCAGTCATATTATACACCGGGGGGTCTCCTACAATGAGCAGTTCTTC. This sequence encodes CASSHIIHRGVSYNEQFF. The genes are TRBV28 and TRBJ2-1, with 7 bases that match TRBD2. The CDR3 has 18 residues. J was trimmed by 0 bases and V by 5 bases; bases with no gene match: 13. From germline, CDR1 is MDHEN and CDR2 SYDVKM.

The chain carries TRBV6-1 and TRBJ2-5; 12 bases match TRBD2. The length of the CDR3 is 15 residues. J was trimmed by 4 bases and V by 7 bases; bases with no gene match: 7. From germline, CDR1 is MNHNS and CDR2 SASEGT. In nucleotides, the CDR3 is TGTGCCAGCACACGACTAGCGGGAGCAGGAGAGACCCAGTACTTC. Its translation is CASTRLAGAGETQYF.

This clonotype was seen repeatedly, ten times or more. The chain is built from TRBV6-6 and TRBJ2-7; D possibly corresponds to TRBD2 (6 bases). Germline CDR1 MNHNY, CDR2 SVGAGI (reference sequence). The CDR3 runs 16 residues. V lost 8 bases and J 3 bases, leaving 23 bases between the germline ends. The CDR3 nucleotides read TGTGCCAGCCGGGGTATTGGGGACTCTATATTCTACGAGCAGTACTTC. It yields the protein CASRGIGDSIFYEQYF.

This clonotype occurred a few times. The chain joins TRBV11-2 to TRBJ2-2, with D tentatively TRBD1 (6 bases). V lost 5 bases, J lost 6 bases, and 25 bases lay in between. Germline values: CDR1 SGHAT, CDR2 FQNNGV. The CDR3 spans 18 residues. The CDR3 region has the DNA TGTGCCAGCAGCCCAAAAGGGGAGACAGGCATGGGGGCCGGGGAGCTGTTTTTT. Its translation is CASSPKGETGMGAGELFF.

There are a few counts of this clonotype. This sequence joins TRBV3-1 and TRBJ1-2; TRBD1 aligns across 8 bases. The CDR3 sequence is 15 residues long. The germline CDR1 and CDR2 sequences are LGHDT and YNNKEL (reference sequence). The V segment lost 4 bases and the J segment 7 bases; nucleotides outside the gene matches: 11. DNA for the CDR3: TGTGCCAGCAGCCTAAGCAGGGGGCGCTTGGGTGGCTACACCTTC. Translation: CASSLSRGRLGGYTF.